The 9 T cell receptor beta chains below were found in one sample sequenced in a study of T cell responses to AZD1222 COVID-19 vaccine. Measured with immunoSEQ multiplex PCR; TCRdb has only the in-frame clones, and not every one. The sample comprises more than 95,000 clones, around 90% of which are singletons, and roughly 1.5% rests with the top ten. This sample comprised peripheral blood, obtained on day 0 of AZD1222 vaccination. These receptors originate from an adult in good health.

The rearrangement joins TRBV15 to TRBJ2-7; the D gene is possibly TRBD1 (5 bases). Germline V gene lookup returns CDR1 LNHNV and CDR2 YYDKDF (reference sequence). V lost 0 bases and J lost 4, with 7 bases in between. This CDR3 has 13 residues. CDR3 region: CATSRDRVYEQYF. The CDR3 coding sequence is TGTGCCACCAGCAGAGACAGGGTTTACGAGCAGTACTTC. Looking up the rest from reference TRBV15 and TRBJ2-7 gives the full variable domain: DAMVIQNPRYQVTQFGKPVTLSCSQTLNHNVMYWYQQKSSQAPKLLFHYYDKDFNNEADTPDNFQSRRPNTSFCFLDIRSPGLGDTAMYLCATSRDRVYEQYFGPGTRLTVT.

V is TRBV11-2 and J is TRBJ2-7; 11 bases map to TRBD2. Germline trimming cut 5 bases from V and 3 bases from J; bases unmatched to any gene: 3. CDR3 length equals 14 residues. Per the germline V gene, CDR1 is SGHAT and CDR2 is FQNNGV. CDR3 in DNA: TGTGCCAGCAGCGCTAGCGGGGGGATCTACGAGCAGTACTTC. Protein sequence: CASSASGGIYEQYF.

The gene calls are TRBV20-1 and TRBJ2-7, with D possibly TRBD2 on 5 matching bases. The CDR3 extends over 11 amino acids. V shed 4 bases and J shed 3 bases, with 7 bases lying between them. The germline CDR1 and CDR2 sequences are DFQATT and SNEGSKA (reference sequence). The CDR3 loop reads CSAIRGYEQYF. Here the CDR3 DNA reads TGCAGTGCTATCCGGGGCTACGAGCAGTACTTC.

The CDR3 is CASSVPSGSFGEQYF. Written as DNA, the CDR3 is TGTGCCAGTAGTGTCCCTAGCGGGAGTTTTGGCGAGCAGTACTTC. The chain is built from TRBV19 and TRBJ2-7; 10 nucleotides line up with TRBD2. J gave up 6 bases and V 5 bases, and 10 bases lay outside the gene matches. The CDR3 contains 15 residues. Germline V CDR1 and CDR2: LNHDA, SQIVND (reference sequence).

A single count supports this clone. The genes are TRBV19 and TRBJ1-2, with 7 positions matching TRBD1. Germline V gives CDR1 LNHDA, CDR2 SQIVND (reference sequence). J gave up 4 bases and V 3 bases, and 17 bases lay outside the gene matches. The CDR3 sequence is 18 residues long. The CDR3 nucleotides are TGTGCCAGTAGTATCCCACGACAGGGATCTATAAGGGGCTATGGCTACACCTTC. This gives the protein CASSIPRQGSIRGYGYTF.

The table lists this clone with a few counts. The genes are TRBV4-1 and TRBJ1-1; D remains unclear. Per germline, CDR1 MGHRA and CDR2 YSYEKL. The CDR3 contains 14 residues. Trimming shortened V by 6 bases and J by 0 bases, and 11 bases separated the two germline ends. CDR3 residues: CASRIGRVNTEAFF. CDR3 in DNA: TGCGCCAGCAGGATAGGACGGGTGAACACTGAAGCTTTCTTT.

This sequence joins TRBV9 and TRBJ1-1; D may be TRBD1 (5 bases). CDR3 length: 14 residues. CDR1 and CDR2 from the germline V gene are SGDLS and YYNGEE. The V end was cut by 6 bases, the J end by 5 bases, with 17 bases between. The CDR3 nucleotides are TGTGCCAGCAATGGAGTAGGGGCCGGGACTGAAGCTTTCTTT. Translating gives CASNGVGAGTEAFF.

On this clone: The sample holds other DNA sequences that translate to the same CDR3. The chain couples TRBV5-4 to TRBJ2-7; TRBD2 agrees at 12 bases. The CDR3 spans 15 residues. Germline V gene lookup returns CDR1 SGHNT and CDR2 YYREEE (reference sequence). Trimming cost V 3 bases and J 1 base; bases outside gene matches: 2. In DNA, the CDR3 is TGTGCCAGCAGCTATCTAGCGGGAGGGTCCTACGAGCAGTACTTC. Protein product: CASSYLAGGSYEQYF.

The CDR3 nucleotides read TGTGCCAGCAGCTACACAGGGGGAACGGCTGAAGCTTTCTTT. It specifies CASSYTGGTAEAFF. This rearrangement joins TRBV9 to TRBJ1-1, with 8 bases aligning to TRBD1. Germline CDR1 and CDR2: SGDLS and YYNGEE. V lost 4 bases, J lost 6 bases, and 8 bases stayed unmatched. This CDR3 is 14 amino acids long.